This record concerns one T cell receptor beta chain sequence. Its antigen is currently unknown. Sequenced by immunoSEQ multiplex PCR; TCRdb stores in-frame clones only, minus some. In the table there are about 22,000 clones, approximately 82% of which are singletons. This entry comes from a study of OX40 agonist ivuxolimab in advanced cancers. Overall study: Three dose-escalation patients had partial responses: one with hepatocellular carcinoma and two with cutaneous melanoma. Study-wide results and caveats: It was not determined which antigens were specifically recognized by the peripheral T cells that had undergone clonal expansion. Relative to CD4+ cells, CD8+ T cells on average had more expanded clones.

CDR3 length: 13 amino acids. The germline gives CDR1 MNHNY, CDR2 SVGAGI (reference sequence). V shed 4 bases and J shed 7 bases, with 8 bases lying between them. This material consisted of CD4+ or CD8+ T cells sorted from blood, taken in a trial of the OX40 agonist ivuxolimab. V gene TRBV6-6 combines with J gene TRBJ1-6; possible D gene TRBD1, 5 bases. The receptor comes from an adult with an advanced solid tumor such as melanoma, head and neck, liver or kidney cancer. This CDR3 is CASSSGLNSPLHF. The CDR3 coding sequence is TGTGCCAGCAGTTCGGGACTAAATTCACCCCTCCACTTT.